This TCR beta chain was recovered during a study of blood T cell repertoires in COVID-19. Looking at the study overall: Sources were T cells, B-cell-depleted T cells, or PBMCs; the material itself was cDNA or gDNA.

Profiling relied on immunoSEQ multiplex PCR, and the TCRdb table lists in-frame clones only, not all of them. The repertoire holds 200,000 or so clones, with about 89% as singletons. V was shortened by 7 bases and J by 3 bases, with 12 bases between the two germline ends. The CDR3 covers 13 residues. Germline assignment: CDR1 MDHEN and CDR2 SYDVKM. This clone was observed a few times. This receptor was identified in a man in his 60s who had recovered from COVID-19. V is TRBV28 and J is TRBJ1-1, with a weak D call TRBD1 (5 bases). Sequenced material: peripheral blood. The CDR3 DNA sequence: TGTGCCAGCAATAGGGGTATGTACACTGAAGCTTTCTTT. Its translation: CASNRGMYTEAFF.